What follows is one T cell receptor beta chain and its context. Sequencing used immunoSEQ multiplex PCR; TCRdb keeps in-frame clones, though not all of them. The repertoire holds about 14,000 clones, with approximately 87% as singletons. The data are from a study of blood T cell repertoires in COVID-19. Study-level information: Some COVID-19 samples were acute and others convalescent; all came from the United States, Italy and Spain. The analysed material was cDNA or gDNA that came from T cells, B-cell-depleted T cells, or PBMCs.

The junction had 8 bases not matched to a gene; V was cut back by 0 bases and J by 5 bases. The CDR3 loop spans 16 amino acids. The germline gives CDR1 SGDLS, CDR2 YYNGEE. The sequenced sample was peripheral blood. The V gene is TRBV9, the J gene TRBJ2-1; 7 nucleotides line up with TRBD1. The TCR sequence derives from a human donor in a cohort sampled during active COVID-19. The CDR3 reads CASSVDPTGTHNEQFF. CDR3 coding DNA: TGTGCCAGCAGCGTAGACCCGACAGGGACCCACAATGAGCAGTTCTTC.